These 25 T cell receptor beta chains were sequenced from one sample in a study of PD-1 blockade in classical Hodgkin lymphoma. Indicated time point: newly diagnosed, previously untreated cHL patient sample. With magnetic negative selection, CD4+ T cells were purified from PBMCs that had been thawed. Profiled with immunoSEQ multiplex PCR; TCRdb holds only in-frame clones, not every one. Here the sample spans 25,000 to 35,000 clones, about nine tenths being singletons. The sample taken for sequencing was CD4+ T cells from blood. The receptors stem from a human donor with classical Hodgkin lymphoma.

The chain carries TRBV28 and TRBJ1-5; D is uncertain. This CDR3 is 14 amino acids long. V was clipped by 6 bases and J by 3 bases, with 12 bases between them. Germline V CDR1 and CDR2: MDHEN, SYDVKM. The CDR3 region has the DNA TGTGCCAGCAGCCCGGCTGGCAACAATCAGCCCCAGCATTTT. Amino acids: CASSPAGNNQPQHF.

This clone was counted between two and nine times. In DNA form, the CDR3 reads TGCGCCAGCAGCCAACCGGGACAGGGACGAGAGCAGTACGTC. Translation: CASSQPGQGREQYV. V gene TRBV4-1 combines with J gene TRBJ2-7; TRBD1 agrees at 9 bases. Germline CDR1 MGHRA, CDR2 YSYEKL. The length of the CDR3 is 14 residues. V lost 2 bases, J lost 7 bases, and 6 bases stayed unmatched.

The chain joins TRBV10-3 to TRBJ1-3; TRBD1 matches at 7 bases. Germline CDR1 and CDR2: ENHRY and SYGVKD. Losses at the gene ends were 0 bases for V and 3 bases for J; bases not matched to a gene: 8. This CDR3 contains 17 residues. In DNA, the CDR3 is TGTGCCATCAGTGAGTCTGGCGAGGGGGCTTTTGGAAACACCATATATTTT. As protein: CAISESGEGAFGNTIYF.

The genes are TRBV28 and TRBJ2-1; D gene unclear. This CDR3 has 13 amino acids. The V gene's germline CDR1 is MDHEN and CDR2 SYDVKM. V dropped 6 bases and J dropped 13 bases, with 19 bases sitting between them. CDR3: CASRVLLEGIQFF. The CDR3 bases are TGTGCCAGCAGGGTGCTGCTTGAAGGGATACAGTTCTTC. The full variable domain, its missing parts supplied by reference TRBV28 and TRBJ2-1, is DVKVTQSSRYLVKRTGEKVFLECVQDMDHENMFWYRQDPGLGLRLIYFSYDVKMKEKGDIPEGYSVSREKKERFSLILESASTNQTSMYLCASRVLLEGIQFFGPGTRLTVL.

This chain uses TRBV15 with TRBJ1-5; D unresolved. V lost 0 bases, J lost 2 bases, and 8 bases lay in between. The CDR3 extends over 15 amino acids. Germline V lookup: CDR1 LNHNV, CDR2 YYDKDF (reference sequence). The CDR3 DNA is TGTGCCACCAGCAGAGACCGGACTGGCAATCAGCCCCAGCATTTT. Translating gives CATSRDRTGNQPQHF. The complete variable domain, with remaining parts taken from reference TRBV15 and TRBJ1-5, reads DAMVIQNPRYQVTQFGKPVTLSCSQTLNHNVMYWYQQKSSQAPKLLFHYYDKDFNNEADTPDNFQSRRPNTSFCFLDIRSPGLGDTAMYLCATSRDRTGNQPQHFGDGTRLSIL.

The gene calls are TRBV14 and TRBJ1-2; possibly TRBD1 for D (5 bases). The CDR3 runs to 16 residues. Germline V CDR1 and CDR2: SGHDN, FVKESK. Trimming cost V 2 bases and J 0 bases, with 13 bases left between them. The chain's CDR3 is CASSQQSGEANYGYTF. In nucleotides, the CDR3 is TGTGCCAGCAGCCAACAATCGGGGGAGGCTAACTATGGCTACACCTTC.

The chain links TRBV13 to TRBJ1-4; tentative D call: TRBD1 (6 bases). Germline V gene data show CDR1 as PRHDT and CDR2 as FYEKMQ (reference sequence). Trimming cost V 2 bases and J 10 bases, with 11 bases left between them. The CDR3 contains 13 residues. CDR3 sequence (DNA): TGTGCCAGCAGCTTACAGGGGCGGGGAAAACTGTTTTTT. It is translated as CASSLQGRGKLFF.

The genes are TRBV5-1 and TRBJ2-5, with 14 bases lining up with TRBD2. Germline CDR1 is SGHRS and CDR2 is YFSETQ. J lost 1 base, V lost 0 bases, and 5 bases had no gene match. The CDR3 loop spans 18 amino acids. The CDR3 region has the DNA TGCGCCAGCAGCTTGGGTGGGACTAGCGGGAGTTCCCAAGAGACCCAGTACTTC. Its translation is CASSLGGTSGSSQETQYF.

The V gene is TRBV11-2, the J gene TRBJ2-1, with D perhaps matching TRBD1 or TRBD2 (6 bases each). Trimming removed 3 bases from V and 6 bases from J, with 15 bases in between. Per the germline V gene, CDR1 is SGHAT and CDR2 is FQNNGV. The CDR3 has 15 residues. The DNA of the CDR3 is TGTGCCAGCAGCTTGAGGGACCGGGGGCCCAATGAGCAGTTCTTC. Protein product: CASSLRDRGPNEQFF.

The J gene is TRBJ1-2, the V gene TRBV5-4, with 8 positions matching TRBD1. This CDR3 is built from 14 residues. The V gene end was trimmed by 5 bases and the J gene end by 7 bases; junction bases not matched to a gene: 10. The germline gives CDR1 SGHNT, CDR2 YYREEE (reference sequence). The CDR3 DNA reads as TGTGCCAGCAGTCTGGACCAGGGGGCTTTTGGCTACACCTTC. This encodes CASSLDQGAFGYTF.

The chain uses TRBV6-1 and TRBJ2-1; possibly TRBD1 or TRBD2 for D (5 bases each). Trimming left V 7 bases short and J 5 bases short, with 12 bases between. In germline, CDR1 is MNHNS, CDR2 SASEGT. The length of the CDR3 is 13 residues. The CDR3 DNA sequence: TGTGCCAGCATCCGGGACGGCAACAATGAGCAGTTCTTC. This encodes CASIRDGNNEQFF.

The sample holds one count of this clone. J is TRBJ1-2 and V is TRBV14; D ambiguous. V was trimmed by 0 bases and J by 8 bases, leaving 19 bases between them. Germline-derived CDR1 and CDR2 are SGHDN and FVKESK. The CDR3 loop spans 16 amino acids. CDR3 DNA sequence: TGTGCCAGCAGCCAAGAGTTAATGGTAATGGGGAGAGGCTACACCTTC. Protein: CASSQELMVMGRGYTF.

The chain couples TRBV5-5 to TRBJ2-7, with TRBD1 matching over 9 bases. Germline V CDR1 and CDR2: SGHKS, YYEKEE (reference sequence). V was clipped by 3 bases and J by 6 bases; unmatched bases: 7. The CDR3 contains 14 residues. The CDR3 here is CASSWGQGSPEQYV. The CDR3 region has the DNA TGTGCCAGCAGCTGGGGACAGGGTTCTCCCGAGCAGTACGTC.

This sequence joins TRBV13 and TRBJ2-5; D gene unclear. V dropped 6 bases and J dropped 5 bases, with 16 bases sitting between them. The CDR3 length is 14 residues. Germline V CDR1 and CDR2: PRHDT, FYEKMQ (reference sequence). The CDR3 sequence: CASRYGQDVETQYF. The CDR3 coding sequence is TGTGCCAGCAGGTATGGGCAGGACGTCGAGACCCAGTACTTC.

The chain carries TRBV19 and TRBJ1-2; 8 positions agree with TRBD1. The trim removed 4 bases at V and 4 bases at J, leaving 5 bases unmatched. The germline CDR1 and CDR2 sequences are LNHDA and SQIVND (reference sequence). CDR3 length equals 14 residues. The chain's CDR3 is CASSTGGEAYGYTF. The CDR3 coding sequence is TGTGCCAGTAGTACAGGGGGCGAGGCCTATGGCTACACCTTC.

The rearrangement joins TRBV28 to TRBJ1-1, with D uncertain. V was trimmed by 6 bases and J by 11 bases, leaving 13 bases between them. Germline V CDR1 and CDR2: MDHEN, SYDVKM. CDR3 length equals 11 residues. This CDR3 is CASSAEERAFF. The CDR3 DNA follows: TGTGCCAGCAGCGCAGAAGAGCGGGCTTTCTTT.

The chain combines TRBV6-1 with TRBJ1-1; D might be TRBD1 (5 bases). Germline V gives CDR1 MNHNS, CDR2 SASEGT. The CDR3 loop spans 15 amino acids. Deletions cut 2 bases from V and 6 bases from J, with 16 bases between. The CDR3 DNA is TGTGCCAGCAGTGAAAGCGGGGGGAGTGTACCTGAAGCTTTCTTT. Its translation: CASSESGGSVPEAFF.

The V call is TRBV28, the J call TRBJ1-2, with D tentatively TRBD1 (6 bases). Germline V gene data show CDR1 as MDHEN and CDR2 as SYDVKM. Trimming removed 5 bases at V and 4 bases at J, with 14 bases between. There are 14 residues in the CDR3. CDR3 coding DNA: TGTGCCAGCAGTGCCGGGGGACACCTCTATGGCTACACCTTC. Protein: CASSAGGHLYGYTF.

The chain employs TRBV2 and TRBJ1-5; D is possibly TRBD1 (6 bases). CDR1 is SNHLY, CDR2 FYNNEI, per germline. This CDR3 is 15 amino acids long. The V gene lost 3 bases and the J gene lost 4 bases, with 13 bases spanning the gap. CDR3 coding DNA: TGTGCCAGCAGTGATAGGAACAGGGCTAATCAGCCCCAGCATTTT. Its translation: CASSDRNRANQPQHF.

The V gene is TRBV5-1, the J gene TRBJ2-3, with D tentatively TRBD2 (6 bases). The CDR3 covers 16 residues. Germline V CDR1 and CDR2: SGHRS, YFSETQ. Trimming removed 3 bases from V and 4 bases from J, with 18 bases in between. The DNA for the CDR3 is TGCGCCAGCAGCTACCGGAGGTTAGGGGACTCAGATACGCAGTATTTT. Translation gives CASSYRRLGDSDTQYF.

The rearrangement links TRBV7-6 to TRBJ2-2; the match to TRBD2 covers 12 bases. Per the germline V gene, CDR1 is SGHVS and CDR2 is FNYEAQ. Germline trimming cut 4 bases from V and 6 bases from J; bases unmatched to any gene: 6. This CDR3 is 16 amino acids long. The CDR3 loop is CASSSASGRAAGELFF. In nucleotides, the CDR3 is TGTGCCAGCAGCTCCGCTAGCGGGAGGGCCGCCGGGGAGCTGTTTTTT.

CDR3 DNA: TGTGCCAGCAGTCCGGGACAGATCTATGGCTACACCTTC. Its protein is CASSPGQIYGYTF. This chain connects TRBV28 to TRBJ1-2; TRBD1 aligns across 7 bases. V dropped 5 bases and J dropped 4; count of bases not matched to a gene: 4. Looked up from germline, CDR1 is MDHEN and CDR2 is SYDVKM. The CDR3 totals 13 residues.

The gene calls are TRBV2 and TRBJ1-1; D remains unclear. From germline, CDR1 is SNHLY and CDR2 FYNNEI. This CDR3 region has 11 residues. Trimming removed 3 bases at V and 10 bases at J, with 9 bases between. The CDR3 DNA sequence: TGTGCCAGCAGTGAGGACGAGGTAGCTTTCTTT. This sequence encodes CASSEDEVAFF.

This clone was seen only once. This chain links TRBV11-2 with TRBJ2-5; D might be TRBD2 (7 bases). The V gene's germline CDR1 is SGHAT and CDR2 FQNNGV. Trimming took 3 bases from V and 3 from J, leaving 23 bases between them. The CDR3 contains 18 residues. The CDR3 reads CASSFRVGGAIGKETQYF. The CDR3 region has the DNA TGTGCCAGCAGCTTCCGGGTTGGGGGGGCAATAGGAAAAGAGACCCAGTACTTC.

The rearrangement links TRBV5-6 to TRBJ1-2, with D maybe TRBD1 (5 bases). With 0 bases removed from V and 8 bases from J, the gap between germline ends came to 11 bases. CDR3 length equals 13 residues. Germline V gene sequence: CDR1 SGHDT, CDR2 YYEEEE. CDR3 sequence (DNA): TGTGCCAGCAGCTTGGCCCAGGGCTCAGGCTACACCTTC. This gives the protein CASSLAQGSGYTF.